A selection of T cell receptor beta chains follows, all from one sample in a study of blood T cell repertoires in COVID-19. TCRdb's copy holds only in-frame clones and misses some; the assay was immunoSEQ multiplex PCR. Of tens of thousands of clones in the sample, around 90% were seen once. The sequenced sample was peripheral blood. The receptors stem from a middle-aged man with active COVID-19. CDR3s include the opening cysteine and the closing phenylalanine or tryptophan. The D gene is left open where the match is weak. Rows may omit the clone size; those that give it use once, few, many or a size class.

TRBV28	-	once	TRBJ2-7	TGTGCCAGCAGTTTAGGGGCGGGAAGCCCCTACGAGCAGTACTTC	CASSLGAGSPYEQYF
TRBV12-2	-	-	TRBJ2-1	TGTGCGCAGGGACTAGCGGGAGTAGACAATGAGCAGTTCTTC	CAQGLAGVDNEQFF
TRBV11-2	TRBD1	-	TRBJ2-4	TGTGCCAGCAGCTTAATATACAGGGGCTCCAAAAACATTCAGTACTTC	CASSLIYRGSKNIQYF
TRBV6-6	TRBD1	-	TRBJ1-2	TGTGCCAGCAGTTCTTCCCCGGGACAGGGGGCCTTCTACACCTTC	CASSSSPGQGAFYTF
TRBV7-2	-	-	TRBJ2-7	TGTGCCAGCAGCTTAAGACAGTTGGGCTACGAGCAGTACTTC	CASSLRQLGYEQYF
TRBV3-1/TRBV3-2	TRBD2	-	TRBJ2-1	TGTGCCAGCAGTCCTAGCGGGAGGCAGAATGAGCAGTTCTTC	CASSPSGRQNEQFF
TRBV6-5	-	-	TRBJ2-7	TGTGCCAGCAGTTACTCGAGATTCGAGCAGTACTTC	CASSYSRFEQYF
TRBV12-3/TRBV12-4	-	-	TRBJ2-7	TGTGCCAGCTCCAATGCGGCGGACGAGCAGTACTTC	CASSNAADEQYF
TRBV5-4	TRBD1	-	TRBJ2-7	TGTGCCAGCAGCCCCCCGGGGGACAGGTCCTACGAGCAGTACTTC	CASSPPGDRSYEQYF
TRBV24-1	TRBD2	-	TRBJ2-4	TGTGCCACCAGTGATCCAGGACTAGCGGGAGCGGGGAACATTCAGTACTTC	CATSDPGLAGAGNIQYF
TRBV19	TRBD1	-	TRBJ1-5	TGTGCCAGTAGCTATGGGACAGCTAGTCAGCCCCAGCATTTT	CASSYGTASQPQHF
TRBV27	-	once	TRBJ2-7	TGTGCCAGCAGTGGAGGGGGGGGCGAGCAGTACTTC	CASSGGGGEQYF
TRBV6-4	TRBD2	-	TRBJ2-7	TGTGCCAGCCCGAATAGCGCTAGCGGGTCTTACGAGCAGTACTTC	CASPNSASGSYEQYF
TRBV2	-	-	TRBJ2-4	TGTGCCAGCAGTGAAGCAAAGAAACTAGCCAAAAACATTCAGTACTTC	CASSEAKKLAKNIQYF
TRBV7-9	TRBD2	-	TRBJ2-1	TGTGCCAGCAGCTTATGGGGGGGCTACAATGAGCAGTTCTTC	CASSLWGGYNEQFF
TRBV4-2	-	-	TRBJ1-1	TGTGCCAGCAGCCAGCAGGGAGGGGGAGCTGAAGCTTTCTTT	CASSQQGGGAEAFF
TRBV27	-	-	TRBJ2-7	TGTGCCACCGGGGGACTCTCCTCCTACGAGCAGTACTTC	CATGGLSSYEQYF
TRBV9	TRBD2	-	TRBJ2-5	TGTGCCAGCAGCGTAGAGAGCGGGAGGTTTCAAGAGACCCAGTACTTC	CASSVESGRFQETQYF
TRBV24-1	-	-	TRBJ2-1	TGTGCCACCAGTGACCCCAAGAGCTCCTACAATGAGCAGTTCTTC	CATSDPKSSYNEQFF
TRBV27	-	-	TRBJ1-2	TGTGCCAGCAGCCCCGTGGGGGGGTATGGCTACACCTTC	CASSPVGGYGYTF
TRBV4-1	-	-	TRBJ2-1	TGCGCCAGCAGCCAACAGGCTACAGATTATGTCAATGAGCAGTTCTTC	CASSQQATDYVNEQFF
TRBV10-3	-	-	TRBJ2-3	TGTGCCATCGCTAGTGTCTCGGCAGATACGCAGTATTTT	CAIASVSADTQYF
TRBV19	TRBD2	-	TRBJ2-2	TGTGCCAGTACCCGGTTGGCGGGAGACGTCACCGGGGAGCTGTTTTTT	CASTRLAGDVTGELFF
TRBV6-5	-	-	TRBJ2-7	TGTGCCAGCAGCTCTACCTACGAGCAGTACTTC	CASSSTYEQYF
TRBV5-5	-	-	TRBJ1-1	TGTGCCAGCAGCTTGGTAGGGGGTCCTGAAGCTTTCTTT	CASSLVGGPEAFF
TRBV28	-	-	TRBJ1-5	TGTGCCAGCAGTCCCCATACAGGGAACTGGGCCGCCAATCAGCCCCAGCATTTT	CASSPHTGNWAANQPQHF
TRBV28	TRBD2	-	TRBJ2-7	TGTGCCAGCAGGACTAGCGGGAGGGGGGAGCAGTACTTC	CASRTSGRGEQYF
TRBV3-1/TRBV3-2	TRBD1	-	TRBJ1-5	TGTGCCAGCAGCCTCGGACAGGGAGTCGGTCAGCCCCAGCATTTT	CASSLGQGVGQPQHF
TRBV10-3	-	-	TRBJ1-5	TGTGCCATCAGTGAGGGGGGGAGCAATCAGCCCCAGCATTTT	CAISEGGSNQPQHF
TRBV5-1	-	-	TRBJ2-1	TGCGCCAGCAGCTTAGGGGACTCGAGTGGCAATGAGCAGTTCTTC	CASSLGDSSGNEQFF
TRBV28	-	large	TRBJ2-7	TGTGCCAGCAGTTTTAGGGGCCGACCCTACGAGCAGTACTTC	CASSFRGRPYEQYF
TRBV6-5	-	-	TRBJ2-1	TGTGCCAGCAGTTACGGGACTGCCAATGAGCAGTTCTTC	CASSYGTANEQFF
TRBV6-5	TRBD1	-	TRBJ1-1	TGTGCCAGCAGCGGGGACAGGGGGCCGGCCACTGAAGCTTTCTTT	CASSGDRGPATEAFF
TRBV27	-	few	TRBJ1-5	TGTGCCAGCAGTGTAGGGTCTGGGGAGTCTCATCAGCCCCAGCATTTT	CASSVGSGESHQPQHF
TRBV20-1	-	-	TRBJ2-1	TGCAGTGCTAGTCACCCCCGGAGCTCCTACAATGAGCAGTTCTTC	CSASHPRSSYNEQFF
TRBV4-1	TRBD2	-	TRBJ2-5	TGCGCCAGCAGCCTCGGACTAGCGGGAGCAGAGACCCAGTACTTC	CASSLGLAGAETQYF
TRBV14	-	once	TRBJ1-2	TGTGCCAGCAGCCAAGTTAGGGGATCTAACTATGGCTACACCTTC	CASSQVRGSNYGYTF
TRBV4-3	-	-	TRBJ1-1	TGCGCCAGCAGCTCCTACCTTACAGCGAACACTGAAGCTTTCTTT	CASSSYLTANTEAFF
TRBV30	TRBD1	once	TRBJ1-6	TGTGCCTGGAGTTTCGGGACAGGGATTTCACCCCTCCACTTT	CAWSFGTGISPLHF
TRBV21-1	-	-	TRBJ2-4	TGTGCCACCAGGGGACAGGGAACGGGTGAAGGCATTCAGTACTTC	CATRGQGTGEGIQYF
TRBV7-2	-	-	TRBJ2-3	TGTGCCAGCAGCTTAGCTTGGCTAGATACGCAGTATTTT	CASSLAWLDTQYF
TRBV13	TRBD1	-	TRBJ1-1	TGTGCCAGCAGCTTAGGATGGACAGGGGCTACTGAAGCTTTCTTT	CASSLGWTGATEAFF
TRBV9	TRBD2	-	TRBJ2-1	TGTGCCAGCAGCTCCCCAGGGCTAGCGGCCCACAATGAGCAGTTCTTC	CASSSPGLAAHNEQFF
TRBV6-5	-	-	TRBJ1-2	TGTGCCAGCAGTTACTCGGGCCAAGGGAGAGGCTACACCTTC	CASSYSGQGRGYTF
TRBV27	TRBD2	-	TRBJ2-4	TGTGCCAGCAGTGCCCTACTAGCGGAGGCGGGGAAAAACATTCAGTACTTC	CASSALLAEAGKNIQYF
TRBV12-3/TRBV12-4	TRBD1	-	TRBJ1-1	TGTGCCAGCAGGAGGGGGCTCGCTGAAGCTTTCTTT	CASRRGLAEAFF
TRBV6-5	-	once	TRBJ2-2	TGCGCCAGCTCGCAGGGGGGATGGGGGGAGCTGTTTTTT	CASSQGGWGELFF
TRBV20-1	TRBD1	-	TRBJ1-1	TGCAGTGCTAGTACTTTGAATACACAGGGGGCTTTCTTT	CSASTLNTQGAFF
TRBV15	-	once	TRBJ1-1	TGTGCCACCAGCAGGTCCGGGCCCGGGGACACTGAAGCTTTCTTT	CATSRSGPGDTEAFF
TRBV5-5	-	-	TRBJ1-5	TGTGCCAGCAGCTTGGGAGGGCCTCAGCCCCAGCATTTT	CASSLGGPQPQHF
TRBV19	TRBD1	-	TRBJ2-3	TGTGCCAGTAGTATAGCCACCGGGACAGCTAGCACAGATACGCAGTATTTT	CASSIATGTASTDTQYF